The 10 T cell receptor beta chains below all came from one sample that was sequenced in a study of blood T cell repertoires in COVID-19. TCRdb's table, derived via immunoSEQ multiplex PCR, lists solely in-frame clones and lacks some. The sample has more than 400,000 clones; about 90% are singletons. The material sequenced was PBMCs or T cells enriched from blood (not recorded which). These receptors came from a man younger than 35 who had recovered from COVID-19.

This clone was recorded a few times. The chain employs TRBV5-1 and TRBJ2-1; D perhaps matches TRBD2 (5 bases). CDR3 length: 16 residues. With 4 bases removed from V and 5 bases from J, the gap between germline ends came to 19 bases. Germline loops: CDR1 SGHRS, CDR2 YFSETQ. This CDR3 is CASSRVWSGMDNEQFF. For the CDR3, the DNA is TGCGCCAGCAGCCGAGTCTGGTCCGGGATGGACAATGAGCAGTTCTTC.

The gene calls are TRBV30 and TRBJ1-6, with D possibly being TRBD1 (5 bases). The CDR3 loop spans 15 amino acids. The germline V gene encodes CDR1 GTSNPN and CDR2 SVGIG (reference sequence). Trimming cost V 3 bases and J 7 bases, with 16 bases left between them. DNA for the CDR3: TGTGCCTGGAGCCAACCCCGGGGGGGGAATTCACCCCTCCACTTT. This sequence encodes CAWSQPRGGNSPLHF.

Here the CDR3 reads CATDRAGANVLTF. The CDR3 nucleotides read TGTGCCACCGACAGGGCTGGGGCCAACGTCCTGACTTTC. The chain carries TRBV6-5 and TRBJ2-6, with TRBD1 matching 7 bases. Germline V CDR1 and CDR2: MNHEY, SVGAGI. The V segment lost 10 bases and the J segment 2 bases; nucleotides outside the gene matches: 2. The CDR3 contains 13 residues.

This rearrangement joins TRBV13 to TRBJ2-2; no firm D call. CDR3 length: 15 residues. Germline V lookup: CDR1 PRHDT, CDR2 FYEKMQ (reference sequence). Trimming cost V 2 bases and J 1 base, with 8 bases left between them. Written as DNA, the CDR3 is TGTGCCAGCAGCTTACCGCGGAAGAACACCGGGGAGCTGTTTTTT. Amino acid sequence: CASSLPRKNTGELFF.

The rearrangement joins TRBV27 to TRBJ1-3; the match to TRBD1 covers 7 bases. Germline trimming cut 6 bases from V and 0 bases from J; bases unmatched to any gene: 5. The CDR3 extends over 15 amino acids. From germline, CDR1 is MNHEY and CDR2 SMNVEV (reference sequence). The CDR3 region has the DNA TGTGCCAGCAGCCGTCACAGGGGCTCTGGAAACACCATATATTTT. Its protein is CASSRHRGSGNTIYF.

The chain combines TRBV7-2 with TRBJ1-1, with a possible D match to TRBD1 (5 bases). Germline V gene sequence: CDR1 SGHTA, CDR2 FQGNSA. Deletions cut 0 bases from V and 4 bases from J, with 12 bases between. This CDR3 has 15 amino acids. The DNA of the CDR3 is TGTGCCAGCAGCTTAGCCGCGGGAGGGGTCACTGAAGCTTTCTTT. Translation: CASSLAAGGVTEAFF. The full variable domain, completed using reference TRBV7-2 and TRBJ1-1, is GAGVSQSPSNKVTEKGKDVELRCDPISGHTALYWYRQSLGQGLEFLIYFQGNSAPDKSGLPSDRFSAERTGGSVSTLTIQRTQQEDSAVYLCASSLAAGGVTEAFFGQGTRLTVV.

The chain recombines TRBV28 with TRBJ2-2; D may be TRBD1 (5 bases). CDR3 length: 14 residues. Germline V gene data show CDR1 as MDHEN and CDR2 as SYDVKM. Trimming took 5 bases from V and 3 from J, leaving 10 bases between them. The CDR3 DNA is TGTGCCAGCAGTCACAGGACGGACACCGGGGAGCTGTTTTTT. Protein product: CASSHRTDTGELFF.

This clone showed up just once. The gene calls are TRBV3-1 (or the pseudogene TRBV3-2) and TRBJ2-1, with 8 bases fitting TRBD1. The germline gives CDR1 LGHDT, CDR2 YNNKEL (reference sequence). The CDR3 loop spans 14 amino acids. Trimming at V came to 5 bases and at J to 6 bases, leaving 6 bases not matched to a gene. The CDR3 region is CASSRTGSINEQFF. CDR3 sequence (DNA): TGTGCCAGCAGCAGGACAGGGTCGATCAATGAGCAGTTCTTC.

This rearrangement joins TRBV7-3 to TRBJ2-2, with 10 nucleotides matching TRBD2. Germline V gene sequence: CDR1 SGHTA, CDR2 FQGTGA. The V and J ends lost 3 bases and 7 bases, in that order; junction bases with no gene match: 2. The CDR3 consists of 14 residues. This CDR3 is CASSFTSGIGELFF. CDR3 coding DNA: TGTGCCAGCAGCTTTACTAGCGGGATCGGGGAGCTGTTTTTT.

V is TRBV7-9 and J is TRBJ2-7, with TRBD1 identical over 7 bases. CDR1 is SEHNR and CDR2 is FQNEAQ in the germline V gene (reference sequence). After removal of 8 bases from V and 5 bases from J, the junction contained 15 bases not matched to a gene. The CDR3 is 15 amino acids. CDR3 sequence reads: CASGITGAPSHEQYF. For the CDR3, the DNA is TGTGCCAGCGGGATCACAGGGGCGCCGTCCCACGAGCAGTACTTC.